This T cell receptor beta chain was identified in a study of T cells in Graves' hyperthyroidism and ophthalmopathy. Germline assignment: CDR1 DFQATT and CDR2 SNEGSKA (reference sequence). The CDR3 spans 13 residues. V shed 7 bases, J shed 5 bases, and the junction held 7 bases outside the gene matches. Amplified TCR beta CDR3 regions derived from RNA transcripts. In the first-round RT-PCR of the TCR CDR3, the HTBI primer set was used. One entry per CDR3 protein results from TCRdb running MiXCR on the multiplex PCR reads. The table shows under 350,000 distinct CDR3 sequences, with roughly 13% occurring only once. This clonotype was seen repeatedly, ten times or more.

The sequenced sample was blood. V is TRBV20-1 and J is TRBJ1-5; 8 bases agree with TRBD1. The receptor was isolated from a woman aged 25 to 39 with Graves' hyperthyroidism that later progressed to Graves' ophthalmopathy. DNA of the CDR3: TGCAGTGTCGGGACAGGCCGTCATCAGCCCCAGCATTTT. This translates into CSVGTGRHQPQHF.